This T cell receptor beta chain was captured by sequencing in a study of blood T cells in healthy people across ages. Study-level results: Unknown donor CMV status possibly confounded expanded clonotype changes.

It was with a sample-barcoded 5' primer and a J-beta primer mix that a second PCR of roughly 7 to 12 cycles was run. One entry per CDR3 protein, called by TCRdb with MiXCR from the 5' RACE reads. This table holds roughly 800,000 distinct CDR3 sequences, roughly 24% found once. V lost 4 bases to trimming and J lost 3 bases, with 10 bases between them. CDR1 and CDR2 from the germline V gene are SGHRS and YFSETQ. This CDR3 contains 13 residues. Concerning this clonotype itself: Its matching antigen is unknown.

The same data also went into a second study, on T cells of mothers and their children. From that paper: Whether related or unrelated, pairs show similar shaping of TCR recombination output by thymic selection.

Specimen: blood. This receptor was obtained from a boy aged 10-17 years in good health. The chain joins TRBV5-1 to TRBJ2-5; tentatively, D is TRBD1 (6 bases). The CDR3: CASSHPGEETQYF. CDR3 DNA: TGCGCCAGCAGCCACCCAGGGGAAGAGACCCAGTACTTC.